The T cell receptor beta chain under discussion was sequenced for a study of blood T cell repertoires in COVID-19. Two negative PCRs, clearance, or symptom resolution had been documented for recovered Cohort 3 donors. J lost 2 bases, V lost 3 bases, and 5 bases had no gene match. CDR3 length: 15 residues. Germline CDR1 SGDLS, CDR2 YYNGEE. The method was immunoSEQ multiplex PCR; TCRdb's version includes in-frame clones alone and lacks a portion of them. The sample has about 180,000 clones, about 82% seen once; the top ten hold over 7.5%. The chain carries TRBV9 and TRBJ2-3; the match to TRBD2 covers 8 bases. The sample was PBMCs or T cells enriched from blood (not recorded which). The clonotype was recovered from a woman younger than 45 who had recovered from COVID-19. CDR3: CASSDSGGLTDTQYF. The CDR3 coding sequence is TGTGCCAGCAGCGACTCGGGAGGGCTCACAGATACGCAGTATTTT.